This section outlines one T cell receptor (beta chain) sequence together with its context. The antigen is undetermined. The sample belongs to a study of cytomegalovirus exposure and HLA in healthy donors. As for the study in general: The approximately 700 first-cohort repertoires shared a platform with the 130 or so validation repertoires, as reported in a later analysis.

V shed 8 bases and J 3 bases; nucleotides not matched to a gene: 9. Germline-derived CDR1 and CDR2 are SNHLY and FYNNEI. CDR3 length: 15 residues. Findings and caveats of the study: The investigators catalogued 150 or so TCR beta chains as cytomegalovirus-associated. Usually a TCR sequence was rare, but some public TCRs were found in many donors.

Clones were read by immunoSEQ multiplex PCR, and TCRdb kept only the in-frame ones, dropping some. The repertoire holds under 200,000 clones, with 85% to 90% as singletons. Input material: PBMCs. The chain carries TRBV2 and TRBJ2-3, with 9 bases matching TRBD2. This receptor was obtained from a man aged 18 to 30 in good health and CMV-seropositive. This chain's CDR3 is CASQSAGGGTDTQYF. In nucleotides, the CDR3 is TGTGCCAGCCAATCAGCGGGAGGAGGGACAGATACGCAGTATTTT.